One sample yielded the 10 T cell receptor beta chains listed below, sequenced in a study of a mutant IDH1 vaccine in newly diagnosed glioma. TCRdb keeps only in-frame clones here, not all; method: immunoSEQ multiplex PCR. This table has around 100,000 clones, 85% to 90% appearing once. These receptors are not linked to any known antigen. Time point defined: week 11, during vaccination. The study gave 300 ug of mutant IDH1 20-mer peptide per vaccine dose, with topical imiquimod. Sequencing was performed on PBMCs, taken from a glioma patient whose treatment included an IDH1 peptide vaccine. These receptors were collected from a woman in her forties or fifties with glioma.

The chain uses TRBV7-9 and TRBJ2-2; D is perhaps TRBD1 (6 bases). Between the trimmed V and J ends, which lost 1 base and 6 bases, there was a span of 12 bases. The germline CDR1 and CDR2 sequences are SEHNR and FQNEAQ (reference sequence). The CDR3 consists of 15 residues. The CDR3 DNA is TGTGCCAGCAGCTTAGGGACAGTACGTCCCGGGGAGCTGTTTTTT. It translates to CASSLGTVRPGELFF.

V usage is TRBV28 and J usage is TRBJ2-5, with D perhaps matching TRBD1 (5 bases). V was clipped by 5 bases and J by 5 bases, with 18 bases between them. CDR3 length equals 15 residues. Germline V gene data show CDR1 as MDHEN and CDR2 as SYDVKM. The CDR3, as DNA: TGTGCCAGCAGTCCCAATCTAGGGGCAGCGGAGACCCAGTACTTC. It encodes CASSPNLGAAETQYF.

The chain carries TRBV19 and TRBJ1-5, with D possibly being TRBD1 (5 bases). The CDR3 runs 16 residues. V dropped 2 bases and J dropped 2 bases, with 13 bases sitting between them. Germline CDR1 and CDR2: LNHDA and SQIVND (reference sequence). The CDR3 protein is CASSIIATGGNQPQHF. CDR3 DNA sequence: TGTGCCAGTAGTATAATCGCTACAGGTGGCAATCAGCCCCAGCATTTT.

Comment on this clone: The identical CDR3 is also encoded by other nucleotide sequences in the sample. The CDR3 loop reads CASSPGETQYF. Written as DNA, the CDR3 is TGTGCCAGCTCACCGGGAGAGACCCAGTACTTC. The genes are TRBV18 and TRBJ2-5; D is undetermined. V dropped 3 bases and J dropped 4 bases, with 3 bases sitting between them. The CDR3 is 11 residues long. The V gene's germline CDR1 is KGHSH and CDR2 LQKENI.

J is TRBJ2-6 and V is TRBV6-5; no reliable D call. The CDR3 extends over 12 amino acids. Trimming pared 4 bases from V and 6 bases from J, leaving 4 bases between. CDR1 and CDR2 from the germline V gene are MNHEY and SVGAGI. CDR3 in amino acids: CASSSPANVLTF. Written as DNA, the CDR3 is TGTGCCAGCAGTTCGCCGGCCAACGTCCTGACTTTC.

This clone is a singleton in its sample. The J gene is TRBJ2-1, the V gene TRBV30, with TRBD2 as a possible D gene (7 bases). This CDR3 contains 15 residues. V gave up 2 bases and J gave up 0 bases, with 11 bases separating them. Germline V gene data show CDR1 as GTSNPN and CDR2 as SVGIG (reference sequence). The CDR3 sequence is CAWSMGGGSYNEQFF. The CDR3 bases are TGTGCCTGGAGTATGGGAGGGGGCTCCTACAATGAGCAGTTCTTC.

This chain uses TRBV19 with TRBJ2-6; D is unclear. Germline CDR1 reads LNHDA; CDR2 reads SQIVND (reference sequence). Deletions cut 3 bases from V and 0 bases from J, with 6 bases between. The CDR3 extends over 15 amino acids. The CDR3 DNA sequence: TGTGCCAGTAGTATTAGGGTCTCTGGGGCCAACGTCCTGACTTTC. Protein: CASSIRVSGANVLTF.

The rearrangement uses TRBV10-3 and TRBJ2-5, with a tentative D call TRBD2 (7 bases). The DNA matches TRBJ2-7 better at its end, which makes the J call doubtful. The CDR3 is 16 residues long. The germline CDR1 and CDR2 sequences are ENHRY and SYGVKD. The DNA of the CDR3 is TGTGCCACCTCTTCTGCAGGGGACTACGGATCCTACGAGCAGTACTTC. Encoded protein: CATSSAGDYGSYEQYF.

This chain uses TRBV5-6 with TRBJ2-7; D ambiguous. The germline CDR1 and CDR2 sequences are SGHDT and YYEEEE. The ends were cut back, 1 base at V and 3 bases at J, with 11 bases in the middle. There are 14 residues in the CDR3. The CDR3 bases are TGTGCCAGCAGCTTGATATCAAACCACTACGAGCAGTACTTC. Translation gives CASSLISNHYEQYF.

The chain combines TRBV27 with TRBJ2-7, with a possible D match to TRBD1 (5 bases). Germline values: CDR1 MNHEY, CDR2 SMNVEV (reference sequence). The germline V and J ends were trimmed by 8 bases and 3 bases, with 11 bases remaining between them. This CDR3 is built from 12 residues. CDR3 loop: CASHNRNYEQYF. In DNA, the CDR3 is TGTGCCAGCCACAACAGGAACTACGAGCAGTACTTC.